The clone carrying this TCR beta chain was seen only a few times. This entry belongs to a study of T-cell reconstitution after alpha-beta-depleted transplantation in children. Preparation of the TCRbeta library was carried out with unique molecular identifiers. TCRdb re-called the PCR reads through MiXCR, storing one row per CDR3 protein. Of 490,000 or so distinct CDR3 sequences listed, about 12% are singletons. The clonotype was recovered from a human donor who donated a stem cell graft to a child with combined immunodeficiency. The sample in question was PBMCs from the stem cell graft donor, obtained from the stem cell graft.

For the CDR3, the DNA is TGTGCCAGCAGCTCGACCGGACTAGCGGGATACACAGATACGCAGTATTTT. As protein: CASSSTGLAGYTDTQYF. The V and J genes are TRBV11-2 and TRBJ2-3; 12 bases line up with TRBD2. In germline, CDR1 is SGHAT, CDR2 FQNNGV. The J segment lost 2 bases and the V segment lost 4 bases, leaving 7 bases of the junction unmatched. This CDR3 has 17 amino acids.